This TCR beta chain is from a study of response to subunit inactivated influenza vaccine. Findings and limits, study-wide: Only a handful of new T cells, the authors suggested, are recruited with each seasonal influenza vaccination.

As to this clonotype: Its antigen is not known.

From germline, CDR1 is MNHEY and CDR2 SVGEGT. The CDR3 contains 17 residues. Between the trimmed V and J ends, which lost 2 bases and 1 base, there was a span of 17 bases. TCRdb processed the RT-PCR reads anew with MiXCR; each CDR3 protein has one entry. The table has around 520,000 distinct CDR3 sequences, roughly 10% seen once. This TCR derives from a man aged 45 to 65 who received an inactivated influenza vaccine. The sample consisted of PBMCs from blood, taken on the day of vaccination. The chain recombines TRBV6-2 or TRBV6-3 with TRBJ1-1; TRBD1 might be the D (6 bases). Written as DNA, the CDR3 is TGTGCCAGCAGTTACCAGCGAACCCAGGGGTGGAACACTGAAGCTTTCTTT. Translation: CASSYQRTQGWNTEAFF.